Below, 28 T cell receptor beta chains from the same sample are listed, as sequenced in a study of blood T cell repertoires in COVID-19. This table comes from immunoSEQ multiplex PCR, and its TCRdb copy is limited to in-frame clones, with some not included. This sample has under 300,000 clones, with nearly 90% found just once. The sample consisted of peripheral blood. Receptor source: a middle-aged woman who had recovered from COVID-19.

The chain has TRBV28 and TRBJ1-2, with a tentative D call TRBD1 (6 bases). This CDR3 comprises 13 residues. The V and J ends lost 4 bases and 6 bases respectively, with 12 bases between them. Germline CDR1 reads MDHEN; CDR2 reads SYDVKM. CDR3 loop: CASSSGQIHGYTF. CDR3 DNA: TGTGCCAGCAGTTCCGGACAGATCCATGGCTACACCTTC.

The V gene is TRBV25-1, the J gene TRBJ2-7, with D perhaps matching TRBD2 (5 bases). From germline, CDR1 is MGHDK and CDR2 SYGVNS. This CDR3 has 17 residues. V was pared by 3 bases and J by 5 bases, with 23 bases between. The CDR3: CASSDLSSGRPNDEQYF. The CDR3 nucleotides read TGTGCCAGCAGTGACCTCTCCAGCGGACGGCCTAACGACGAGCAGTACTTC.

This chain connects TRBV5-1 to TRBJ2-5; 14 bases align to TRBD2. V gave up 4 bases and J gave up 0 bases; unmatched junction bases: 14. The CDR3 spans 20 residues. The germline V gene encodes CDR1 SGHRS and CDR2 YFSETQ. CDR3 sequence (DNA): TGCGCCAGCAGCCTAATTAGACGGACTAGCGGGGGGCGCGACCAAGAGACCCAGTACTTC. It yields the protein CASSLIRRTSGGRDQETQYF.

In its sample, this clone was seen a few times. The chain has TRBV5-1 and TRBJ1-5; D is possibly TRBD1 (6 bases). CDR3 length: 14 residues. V lost 0 bases and J lost 7, with 11 bases in between. The germline V gene encodes CDR1 SGHRS and CDR2 YFSETQ. The CDR3 DNA sequence: TGCGCCAGCAGCTTGGAGGCAGGGGAACAGCCCCAGCATTTT. It encodes CASSLEAGEQPQHF.

J is TRBJ2-4 and V is TRBV2; D is perhaps TRBD1 (6 bases). Trimming cost V 3 bases and J 14 bases, with 20 bases left between them. This CDR3 is built from 14 residues. The V gene's germline CDR1 is SNHLY and CDR2 FYNNEI. The CDR3 reads CASSDSRPGEIEYF. The CDR3 bases are TGTGCCAGCAGTGATTCTCGGCCAGGGGAGATCGAGTACTTC.

The chain couples TRBV13 to TRBJ2-1, with 7 bases identical to TRBD2. The V gene's germline CDR1 is PRHDT and CDR2 FYEKMQ (reference sequence). The ends lost 5 bases at V and 8 bases at J; junction bases unmatched: 12. The CDR3 sequence is 15 residues long. The CDR3 nucleotides are TGTGCCAGCAGCCTAGATAGTGGGACTAAGCATGAGCAGTTCTTC. This gives the protein CASSLDSGTKHEQFF.

This rearrangement joins TRBV12-3 or TRBV12-4 to TRBJ2-7; TRBD2 matches at 7 bases. The length of the CDR3 is 13 residues. J was trimmed by 3 bases and V by 4 bases; bases with no gene match: 3. The CDR3 reads CASSSTGGYEQYF. DNA of the CDR3: TGTGCCAGCAGTTCGACGGGAGGCTACGAGCAGTACTTC.

This chain joins TRBV7-3 and TRBJ2-7; D possibly corresponds to TRBD1 (5 bases). Germline loops: CDR1 SGHTA, CDR2 FQGTGA. V lost 3 bases, J lost 4 bases, and 10 bases lay in between. CDR3 length: 13 residues. CDR3 residues: CASSLWGGYEQYF. The CDR3 coding sequence is TGTGCCAGCAGCTTGTGGGGCGGATACGAGCAGTACTTC.

V usage is TRBV11-1 and J usage is TRBJ2-7; 7 nucleotides line up with TRBD2. Germline loops: CDR1 SGHAT, CDR2 FQDESV (reference sequence). V trimming: 2 bases; J trimming: 0 bases; junction bases outside the gene matches: 4. The CDR3 runs to 15 residues. The DNA of the CDR3 is TGTGCCAGCAGCTTATCCCGCGGGAGCTCCTACGAGCAGTACTTC. Encoded protein: CASSLSRGSSYEQYF.

This clone showed up just a few times. The rearrangement uses TRBV13 and TRBJ2-7; tentatively, D is TRBD2 (6 bases). Germline V gene sequence: CDR1 PRHDT, CDR2 FYEKMQ (reference sequence). The CDR3 runs 15 residues. The ends were cut back, 3 bases at V and 2 bases at J, with 14 bases in the middle. DNA of the CDR3: TGTGCCAGCAGCTTTTCCGGGACTGGGACCTACGAGCAGTACTTC. It yields the protein CASSFSGTGTYEQYF. Looking up the rest from reference TRBV13 and TRBJ2-7 gives the full variable domain: AAGVIQSPRHLIKEKRETATLKCYPIPRHDTVYWYQQGPGQDPQFLISFYEKMQSDKGSIPDRFSAQQFSDYHSELNMSSLELGDSALYFCASSFSGTGTYEQYFGPGTRLTVT.

This clone was observed a single time. This rearrangement joins TRBV5-5 to TRBJ2-3; D is unclear. Germline V lookup: CDR1 SGHKS, CDR2 YYEKEE (reference sequence). This CDR3 spans 13 amino acids. V shed 0 bases and J shed 4 bases, with 6 bases lying between them. In DNA form, the CDR3 reads TGTGCCAGCAGCTTGGTATCCGCAGATACGCAGTATTTT. It encodes CASSLVSADTQYF. The full variable domain, its missing parts supplied by reference TRBV5-5 and TRBJ2-3, is DAGVTQSPTHLIKTRGQQVTLRCSPISGHKSVSWYQQVLGQGPQFIFQYYEKEERGRGNFPDRFSARQFPNYSSELNVNALLLGDSALYLCASSLVSADTQYFGPGTRLTVL.

V and J are TRBV20-1 and TRBJ2-1; perhaps TRBD1 as D (5 bases). Germline lookup yields CDR1 DFQATT and CDR2 SNEGSKA (reference sequence). V was pared by 3 bases and J by 0 bases, with 9 bases between. The CDR3 contains 14 residues. As DNA, the CDR3 is TGCAGTGCTAGTCGACAGACCTCCTACAATGAGCAGTTCTTC. Protein sequence: CSASRQTSYNEQFF.

Details on this clone: Compared with germline, one end of the junction differs, possibly owing to a read error. This sequence joins TRBV7-7 and TRBJ2-7; 9 nucleotides line up with TRBD2. Germline CDR1 reads SSHAT; CDR2 reads FNYEAQ (reference sequence). The CDR3 is 17 residues long. The CDR3 region is CASSLLAGGGEIREQYF. The DNA for the CDR3 is TGTGCTAGCAGCCTACTAGCGGGCGGGGGAGAGATTCGCGAGCAGTACTTC. The full variable domain, rest sourced from reference TRBV7-7 and TRBJ2-7, is GAGVSQSPRYKVTKRGQDVTLRCDPISSHATLYWYQQALGQGPEFLTYFNYEAQPDKSGLPSDRFSAERPEGSISTLTIQRTEQRDSAMYRCASSLLAGGGEIREQYFGPGTRLTVT.

This chain uses TRBV11-3 with TRBJ2-1, with a weak D call TRBD2 (5 bases). Trimming left V 1 base short and J 0 bases short, with 13 bases between. The CDR3 loop spans 17 amino acids. Germline loops: CDR1 SGHNT, CDR2 YENEEA. CDR3 amino acids: CASSLGSGRRSYNEQFF. CDR3 in DNA: TGTGCCAGCAGCTTAGGGTCGGGAAGGCGCTCCTACAATGAGCAGTTCTTC.

The chain has TRBV5-1 and TRBJ2-1; 9 bases agree with TRBD2. Trimming took 2 bases from V and 6 from J; bases not matched to a gene: 6. Germline V gene lookup returns CDR1 SGHRS and CDR2 YFSETQ. The CDR3 sequence is 15 residues long. CDR3 bases: TGCGCCAGCAGCTTAGCGGGACTAGCCTCCAATGAGCAGTTCTTC. It is translated as CASSLAGLASNEQFF.

CDR3 coding DNA: TGTGCCAGCAGCTTATCTAGCGGGGGGGCTTACGAGCAGTACTTC. As protein: CASSLSSGGAYEQYF. The chain links TRBV7-2 to TRBJ2-7; TRBD2 matches at 12 bases. J gave up 4 bases and V 2 bases, and 3 bases lay outside the gene matches. This CDR3 spans 15 amino acids. Germline CDR1 SGHTA, CDR2 FQGNSA.

This chain uses TRBV4-3 with TRBJ2-1; 11 positions agree with TRBD2. Germline V gene sequence: CDR1 LGHNA, CDR2 YSLEER. The trim removed 4 bases at V and 8 bases at J, leaving 7 bases unmatched. CDR3 length equals 15 residues. The CDR3 bases are TGCGCCAGCAGCCGCATACTAGCGGGAGAGGATGAGCAGTTCTTC. This sequence encodes CASSRILAGEDEQFF.

The rearrangement uses TRBV6-2 or TRBV6-3 and TRBJ2-7; weak D call: TRBD2 (6 bases). V lost 6 bases, J lost 2 bases, and 17 bases lay in between. CDR3 length: 15 amino acids. Germline V lookup: CDR1 MNHEY, CDR2 SVGEGT. Here the CDR3 DNA reads TGTGCCAGCAGCCCGTTCCCTAGCGCACCCTACGAGCAGTACTTC. This codes for CASSPFPSAPYEQYF.

The chain has TRBV19 and TRBJ1-2; the D is unclear. Germline V gene lookup returns CDR1 LNHDA and CDR2 SQIVND (reference sequence). V lost 0 bases, J lost 6 bases, and 5 bases lay in between. The CDR3 covers 12 residues. The CDR3 DNA is TGTGCCAGTAGTATAGACAGAAATGGCTACACCTTC. Translated: CASSIDRNGYTF. The full variable domain, rest sourced from reference TRBV19 and TRBJ1-2, is DGGITQSPKYLFRKEGQNVTLSCEQNLNHDAMYWYRQDPGQGLRLIYYSQIVNDFQKGDIAEGYSVSREKKESFPLTVTSAQKNPTAFYLCASSIDRNGYTFGSGTRLTVV.

The V and J genes are TRBV7-9 and TRBJ2-5; the D gene is possibly TRBD2 (5 bases). Germline values: CDR1 SEHNR, CDR2 FQNEAQ (reference sequence). The CDR3 is 13 residues long. Trimming took 5 bases from V and 5 from J, leaving 12 bases between them. In DNA, the CDR3 is TGTGCCAGCAGCCCGGGGAGTGCGGAGACCCAGTACTTC. This codes for CASSPGSAETQYF.

At least ten counts were recorded for this clone. The rearrangement joins TRBV12-3 or TRBV12-4 to TRBJ2-1; D not resolved. The CDR3 totals 12 residues. V was trimmed by 5 bases and J by 9 bases, leaving 11 bases between them. The CDR3 DNA follows: TGTGCCAGCAGTCCTGGCCCGTCTGAGCAGTTCTTC. Translation: CASSPGPSEQFF.

This clone was picked up one time. The chain is built from TRBV7-2 and TRBJ1-1; no firm D call. Looked up from germline, CDR1 is SGHTA and CDR2 is FQGNSA. The CDR3 contains 15 residues. Deletions cut 5 bases from V and 0 bases from J, with 13 bases between. The CDR3 reads CASSLMTGMNTEAFF. The CDR3 DNA sequence: TGTGCCAGCAGCCTCATGACGGGTATGAACACTGAAGCTTTCTTT.

V usage is TRBV4-3 and J usage is TRBJ1-4, with D possibly TRBD1 on 6 matching bases. This CDR3 has 20 amino acids. CDR1 LGHNA and CDR2 YSLEER come from the germline V gene. V was cut by 0 bases and J by 0 bases, with 20 bases left in between. The CDR3 nucleotides are TGCGCCAGCAGCCAAGACCTTGTGGGAAGGGGGAGGGCAACTAATGAAAAACTGTTTTTT. It encodes CASSQDLVGRGRATNEKLFF.

The V and J genes are TRBV5-1 and TRBJ2-7; 7 bases line up with TRBD1. The V gene's germline CDR1 is SGHRS and CDR2 YFSETQ. V lost 3 bases, J lost 4 bases, and 7 bases stayed unmatched. The length of the CDR3 is 14 residues. CDR3 in DNA: TGCGCCAGCAGCTCCGACAGGGCGGGTTACGAGCAGTACTTC. Translating gives CASSSDRAGYEQYF.

The V call is TRBV11-2, the J call TRBJ1-4; D remains unclear. Trimming removed 4 bases at V and 7 bases at J, with 16 bases between. Germline V gene lookup returns CDR1 SGHAT and CDR2 FQNNGV. The CDR3 spans 15 residues. The CDR3 DNA is TGTGCCAGCAGCTCGCTAGGCGGTTTCGGTGAAAAACTGTTTTTT. Amino acids: CASSSLGGFGEKLFF.

The chain carries TRBV7-9 and TRBJ1-4; 10 positions agree with TRBD1. Germline loops: CDR1 SEHNR, CDR2 FQNEAQ (reference sequence). The CDR3 covers 16 residues. Trimming removed 1 base from V and 7 bases from J; junction bases left unmatched: 6. CDR3 DNA: TGTGCCAGCAGCTTAGGGGGACAGGGGTGGGCTGAAAAACTGTTTTTT. Amino acid sequence: CASSLGGQGWAEKLFF.

The rearrangement uses TRBV27 and TRBJ2-7, with TRBD1 as a possible D gene (6 bases). Germline-derived CDR1 and CDR2 are MNHEY and SMNVEV (reference sequence). The CDR3 runs to 12 residues. V was cut by 4 bases and J by 6 bases, with 10 bases left in between. Here the CDR3 DNA reads TGTGCCAGCAGTTGGGGCAGGGGCGAGCAGTACTTC. This sequence encodes CASSWGRGEQYF.

The V gene is TRBV6-5, the J gene TRBJ1-5; D perhaps matches TRBD1 (6 bases). There are 14 residues in the CDR3. V lost 5 bases, J lost 4 bases, and 12 bases lay in between. Germline V gene lookup returns CDR1 MNHEY and CDR2 SVGAGI. The chain's CDR3 is CASSRKQGNQPQHF. The DNA for the CDR3 is TGTGCCAGCAGTCGAAAACAGGGAAATCAGCCCCAGCATTTT.